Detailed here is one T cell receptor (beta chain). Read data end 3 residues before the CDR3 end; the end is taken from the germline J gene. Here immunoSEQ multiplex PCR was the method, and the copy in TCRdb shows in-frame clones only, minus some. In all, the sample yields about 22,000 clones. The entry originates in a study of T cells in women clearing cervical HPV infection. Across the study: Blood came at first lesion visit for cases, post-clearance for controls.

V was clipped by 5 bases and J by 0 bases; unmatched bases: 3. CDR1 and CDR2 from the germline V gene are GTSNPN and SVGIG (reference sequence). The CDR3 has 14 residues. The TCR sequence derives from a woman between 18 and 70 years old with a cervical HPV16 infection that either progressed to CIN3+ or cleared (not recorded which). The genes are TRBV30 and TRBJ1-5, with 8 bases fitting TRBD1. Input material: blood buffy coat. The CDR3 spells CAWGQGNSNQPQHF. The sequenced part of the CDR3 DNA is TGTGCCTGGGGACAGGGCAATAGCAATCAGCCC.